What follows are 9 T cell receptor beta chains derived from one specimen sequenced in a study of blood T cell repertoires in COVID-19 (dated by TCRdb to 2020 to 2021). To prepare the library, the immunoSEQ multiplex PCR assay was applied. The clones in this table, taken by TCRdb from immuneACCESS, are in-frame only. Not every clone is retained; where verified, under half of the shortfall comes from an unresolved V gene, and the cause of the rest is unknown. For this sample there are about 21,000 clones; 82% appear just once. The ten largest clones add up to 5.5% to 7% of the sample. The sequenced sample was peripheral blood. Receptors were obtained from a human donor in a cohort sampled during active COVID-19.

The CDR3 region is CASSLFEGAGNTIYF. The CDR3, as DNA: TGTGCCAGCAGCCTGTTCGAGGGGGCTGGAAACACCATATATTTT. The J gene is TRBJ1-3, the V gene TRBV11-2; weak D call: TRBD1 (6 bases). CDR3 size: 15 residues. Germline CDR1 SGHAT, CDR2 FQNNGV. The V end was cut by 5 bases, the J end by 2 bases, with 13 bases between.

The chain is built from TRBV28 and TRBJ1-2, with no clear D. Germline CDR1 reads MDHEN; CDR2 reads SYDVKM. This CDR3 is 14 amino acids long. V shed 9 bases and J shed 4 bases, with 18 bases lying between them. CDR3 coding DNA: TGTGCCAGTCTTACGACATCACCCGTCTATGGCTACACCTTC. It codes for CASLTTSPVYGYTF.

V gene TRBV20-1 combines with J gene TRBJ1-1, with 8 bases that match TRBD1. From germline, CDR1 is DFQATT and CDR2 SNEGSKA (reference sequence). The CDR3 is made up of 16 amino acids. J was trimmed by 3 bases and V by 3 bases; bases with no gene match: 12. CDR3 sequence reads: CSASIPDRAWHTEAFF. In DNA, the CDR3 is TGCAGTGCTAGTATCCCGGACAGGGCATGGCACACTGAAGCTTTCTTT.

This clone was seen more than once but under ten times. The chain couples TRBV7-8 to TRBJ1-2; the D is unclear. The V end was cut by 1 base, the J end by 8 bases, with 11 bases between. The CDR3 spans 13 residues. Per the germline V gene, CDR1 is SGHVS and CDR2 is FQNEAQ. The DNA for the CDR3 is TGTGCCAGCAGCTTAGGGCAGGCCAGCGGCTACACCTTC. Encoded protein: CASSLGQASGYTF.

V gene TRBV18 combines with J gene TRBJ2-5; D is possibly TRBD1 (6 bases). The CDR3 length is 14 residues. Germline V gene lookup returns CDR1 KGHSH and CDR2 LQKENI. Between the trimmed V and J ends, which lost 3 bases and 5 bases, there was a span of 13 bases. CDR3 in DNA: TGTGCCAGCTCACCGGGTAGCAGGGGCGAGACCCAGTACTTC. Amino acids: CASSPGSRGETQYF.

This clone was recorded once. The CDR3 is CASSFGDRAPDTQYF. For the CDR3, the DNA is TGTGCCAGCAGTTTCGGGGACAGGGCCCCAGATACGCAGTATTTT. This chain joins TRBV27 and TRBJ2-3, with TRBD1 identical over 9 bases. The CDR3 is 15 amino acids. Germline V lookup: CDR1 MNHEY, CDR2 SMNVEV (reference sequence). The trim removed 3 bases at V and 4 bases at J, leaving 5 bases unmatched.

This rearrangement joins TRBV28 to TRBJ1-4; D remains ambiguous. The CDR3 spans 13 residues. V was trimmed by 6 bases and J by 8 bases, leaving 13 bases between them. Germline CDR1 and CDR2: MDHEN and SYDVKM. The CDR3 spells CASSLQEGEKLFF. CDR3 nucleotide sequence: TGTGCCAGCAGCCTTCAAGAGGGCGAAAAACTGTTTTTT.

The CDR3 reads CASSVGPGGTYEQYF. Here the CDR3 DNA reads TGTGCCAGCAGCGTAGGACCGGGGGGAACCTACGAGCAGTACTTC. The V gene is TRBV9, the J gene TRBJ2-7; 7 nucleotides agree with TRBD2. Germline V gene data show CDR1 as SGDLS and CDR2 as YYNGEE. The CDR3 contains 15 residues. V gave up 0 bases and J gave up 2 bases; unmatched junction bases: 5.

The CDR3 region has the DNA TGTGCCAGCAGCCAAGTTAGCGGGAGCACAGATACGCAGTATTTT. Translation: CASSQVSGSTDTQYF. V gene TRBV4-2 combines with J gene TRBJ2-3, with 7 bases identical to TRBD2. CDR3 length: 15 residues. The germline gives CDR1 LGHNA, CDR2 YNFKEQ. V lost 1 base and J lost 0; bases outside the gene matches: 1.